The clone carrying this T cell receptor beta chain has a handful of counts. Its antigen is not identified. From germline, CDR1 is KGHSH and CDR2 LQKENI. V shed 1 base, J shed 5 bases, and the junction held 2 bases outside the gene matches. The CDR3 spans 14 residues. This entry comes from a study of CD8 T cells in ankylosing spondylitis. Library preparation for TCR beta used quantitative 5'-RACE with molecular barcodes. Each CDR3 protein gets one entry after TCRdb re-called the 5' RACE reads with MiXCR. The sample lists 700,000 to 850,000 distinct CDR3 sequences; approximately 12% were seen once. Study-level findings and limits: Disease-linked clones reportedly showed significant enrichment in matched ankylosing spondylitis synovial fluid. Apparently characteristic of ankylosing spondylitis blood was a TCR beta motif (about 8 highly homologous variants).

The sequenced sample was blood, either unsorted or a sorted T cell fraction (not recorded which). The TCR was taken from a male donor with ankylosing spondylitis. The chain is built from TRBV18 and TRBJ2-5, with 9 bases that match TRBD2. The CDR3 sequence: CASSPRLADETQYF. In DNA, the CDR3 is TGTGCCAGCTCACCACGACTAGCGGATGAGACCCAGTACTTC.